What follows describes a single TCR beta chain. No antigen is known for it. Per-nucleotide qualities are absent, and no much larger clonotype sits a single base away. This entry is derived from a study of Ad26.COV2.S vaccination and SARS-CoV-2 variants (dated by TCRdb to about 2021). Background for the entire study: Donors in the vaccine arm were drawn from COV1001, a phase I-IIa trial of Ad26.COV2.S in healthy adults that was multicentre, randomized, double-blind and placebo-controlled. TCRbeta repertoire sequencing was used to assess the specificity and breadth of SARS-CoV-2-reactive T cell receptors after Ad26.COV2.S vaccination. The TCR-sequenced set comprised roughly 30 samples: around 20 Ad26.COV2.S vaccine recipients, 5 placebo recipients and 8 SARS-CoV-2 convalescent individuals. Trial participants were randomized into five groups of five: low-dose or high-dose Ad26.COV2.S given once or twice, or placebo on both occasions. Dosing of Ad26.COV2.S was intramuscular, at either 5x10^10 or 1x10^11 viral particles, delivered as one shot or as two shots spaced 56 days apart. Throughout the experiments and outcome assessment, investigators stayed blinded to trial group allocation. Results and caveats for the whole study, not just this receptor: Comparable non-spike TCR breadth was observed between vaccine and placebo recipients, consistent with only spike being contained in the vaccine. It was noted by the authors that total T cell responses may have been underestimated by the TCR breadth and depth analyses. Spike-specific TCR breadth was higher in Ad26.COV2.S recipients than in placebo recipients (P = 0.0014). After vaccination, spike-specific CD8+ and CD4+ T cell responses were reported to show substantial breadth. Comparing responses between vaccine doses or regimens was not something the study was powered to do.

The immunoSEQ Assay was used to sequence TCRbeta CDR3 regions. After extraction, genomic DNA underwent amplification by bias-controlled multiplex PCR, followed by high-throughput sequencing. In the authors' own workflow: To quantify the absolute abundance of each unique TCRbeta CDR3 region, sequences were collapsed and filtered. Usable DNA was measured by amplifying reference genes present in all nucleated cells, and TCRbeta template counts were normalized to that usable DNA to estimate T cell fraction. Repertoire TCRs were annotated as SARS-CoV-2-specific by exact matching of V gene, CDR3 amino acid sequence and J gene to a known reactive TCR set. MIRA supplied the reference SARS-CoV-2 TCR set, which was filtered for enrichment in COVID-19-positive ImmuneCODE repertoires so that public or cross-reactive TCRs were removed. Based on the MIRA antigens, annotated TCRs were further analysed at the level of specific ORF or position within ORF. Depth was the summed frequency of annotated unique rearrangements, while breadth was defined as annotated unique rearrangements over total unique productive rearrangements. Two-sided Wilcoxon rank-sum tests were used to compare TCR breadth between groups. Sourced from immuneACCESS, this table was stored by TCRdb with only in-frame sequences that have V and J called. A share of the clones is absent; for the studies checked, an unresolved V gene accounts for under half, and the remainder has no known explanation. The D gene and trimming were derived from the DNA, and the V and J assignments and clone size from that table. For this sample the table gives just under 250,000 clones, of which approximately 88% were detected only once. The ten largest clones capture 9.5% to 12% of the sample.

Read against the paper, the sample's treatment or condition label means: about 20 received Ad26.COV2.S at low or high dose, single or two shots; about 5 received placebo; per-sample allocation not given. For vaccine and placebo recipients, the sequenced repertoires came from samples collected on day 63 after the first injection. Cohort 1b enrolled some 25 adults aged 18-55 years at a single site in Boston, USA, between 29 July and 7 August 2020. As a vaccine, Ad26.COV2.S was a replication-incompetent adenovirus type 26 vector that expressed a prefusion-stabilized SARS-CoV-2 spike protein derived from the original Wuhan strain. V lost 7 bases and J lost 7 bases; the stretch between them is 13 bases long. The germline V gene sets CDR1 to SQVTM and CDR2 to ANQGSEA. There are 12 amino acids in the CDR3, from cysteine to phenylalanine inclusive. CDR3 DNA is the only sequence kept; it has 36 bases, read in frame from the first base.

This TCR was recovered from a person between 18 and 65 years old who received the Ad26.COV2.S COVID-19 vaccine or a placebo. The starting material was peripheral blood, obtained in a trial of Ad26.COV2.S vaccine versus placebo. This chain is built from TRBV29-1 and TRBJ1-4, with the D gene not clear enough to name. In nucleotide form, the sequence is TGCAGCGCCCTCGACGAGGGTGAAAAACTGTTTTTT. It translates to CSALDEGEKLFF. Reference TRBV29-1 and TRBJ1-4 genes cover what lies past the CDR3, so the full variable domain is SAVISQKPSRDICQRGTSLTIQCQVDSQVTMMFWYRQQPGQSLTLIATANQGSEATYESGFVIDKFPISRPNLTFSTLTVSNMSPEDSSIYLCSALDEGEKLFFGSGTQLSVL.